This T cell receptor (beta chain) was sequenced during a study of identical twins. Regarding this clonotype: As yet, its antigen is unknown.

Overall study findings and caveats: Models, which agreed with sharing between unrelated individuals, nonetheless underestimated the out-of-frame TCR alpha sharing seen in monozygotic twins. Memory repertoires lacked the insertion deficit that abundant cord blood beta clonotypes showed. Sharing of beta out-of-frame sequences by twins showed a weaker excess. Conclusions relied on cross-sectional statistical analysis, not following the same donors.

Deletions cut 5 bases from V and 3 bases from J, with 15 bases between. There are 15 residues in the CDR3. In TCRdb, the 5' RACE reads were re-called with MiXCR into one record per CDR3 protein. Of approximately 1.8 million distinct CDR3 sequences listed, roughly a third were seen once; the top ten hold roughly 0.3%. The receptor comes from a newborn girl in good health. V is TRBV12-3 or TRBV12-4 and J is TRBJ2-3; D not resolved. The specimen sequenced was cord blood. The CDR3 loop is CASSPLGRRTDTQYF. The CDR3 nucleotides read TGTGCCAGCAGTCCCCTGGGAAGAAGGACAGATACGCAGTATTTT.